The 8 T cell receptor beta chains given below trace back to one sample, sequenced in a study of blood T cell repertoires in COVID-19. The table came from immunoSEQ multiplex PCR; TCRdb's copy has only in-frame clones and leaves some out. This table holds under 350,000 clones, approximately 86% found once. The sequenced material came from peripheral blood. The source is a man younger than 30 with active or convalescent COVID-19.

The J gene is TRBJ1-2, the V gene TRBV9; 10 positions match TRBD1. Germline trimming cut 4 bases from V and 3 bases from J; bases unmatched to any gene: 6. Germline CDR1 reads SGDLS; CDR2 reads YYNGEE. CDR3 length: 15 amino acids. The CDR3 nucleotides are TGTGCCAGCAGCAAATGGACAGGGGGTCACTATGGCTACACCTTC. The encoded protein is CASSKWTGGHYGYTF.

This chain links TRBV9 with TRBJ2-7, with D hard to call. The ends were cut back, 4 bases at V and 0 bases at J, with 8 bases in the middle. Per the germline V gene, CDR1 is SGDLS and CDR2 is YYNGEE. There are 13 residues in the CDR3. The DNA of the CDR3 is TGTGCCAGCAGCCCAAGGAGCTCCTACGAGCAGTACTTC. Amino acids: CASSPRSSYEQYF.

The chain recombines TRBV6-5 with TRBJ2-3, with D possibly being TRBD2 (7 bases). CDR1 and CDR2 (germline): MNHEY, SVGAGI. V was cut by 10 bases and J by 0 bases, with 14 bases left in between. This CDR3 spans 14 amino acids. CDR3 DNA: TGTGCCATCGAAAGGGGGGGGAGCACAGATACGCAGTATTTT. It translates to CAIERGGSTDTQYF.

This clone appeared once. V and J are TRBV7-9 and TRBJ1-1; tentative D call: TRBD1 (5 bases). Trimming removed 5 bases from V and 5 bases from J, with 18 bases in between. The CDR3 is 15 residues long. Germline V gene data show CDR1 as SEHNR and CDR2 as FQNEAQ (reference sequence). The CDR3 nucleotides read TGTGCCAGCAGCCCCTCCCGAGGGGCGGGAACTGAAGCTTTCTTT. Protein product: CASSPSRGAGTEAFF.

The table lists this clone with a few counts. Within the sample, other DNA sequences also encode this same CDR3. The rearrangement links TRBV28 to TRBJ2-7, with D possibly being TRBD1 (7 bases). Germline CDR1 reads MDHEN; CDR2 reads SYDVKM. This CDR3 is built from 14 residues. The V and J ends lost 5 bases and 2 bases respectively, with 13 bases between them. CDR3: CASSPPGGTYEQYF. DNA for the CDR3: TGTGCCAGCAGTCCCCCAGGGGGGACCTACGAGCAGTACTTC.

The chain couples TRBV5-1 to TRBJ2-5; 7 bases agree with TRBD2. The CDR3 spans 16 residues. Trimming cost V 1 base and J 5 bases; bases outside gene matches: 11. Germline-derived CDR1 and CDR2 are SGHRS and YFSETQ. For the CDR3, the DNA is TGCGCCAGCAGCTTGAGAGGACTAGTTGGGCGGGAGACCCAGTACTTC. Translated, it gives CASSLRGLVGRETQYF. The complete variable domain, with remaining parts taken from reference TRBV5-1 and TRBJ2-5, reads KAGVTQTPRYLIKTRGQQVTLSCSPISGHRSVSWYQQTPGQGLQFLFEYFSETQRNKGNFPGRFSGRQFSNSRSEMNVSTLELGDSALYLCASSLRGLVGRETQYFGPGTRLLVL.

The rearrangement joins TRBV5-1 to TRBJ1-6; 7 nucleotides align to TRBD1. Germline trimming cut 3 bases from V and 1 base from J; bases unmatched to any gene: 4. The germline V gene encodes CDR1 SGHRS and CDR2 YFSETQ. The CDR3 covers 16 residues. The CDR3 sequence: CASSSDRASYNSPLHF. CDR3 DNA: TGCGCCAGCAGCTCCGACAGGGCATCCTATAATTCACCCCTCCACTTT.

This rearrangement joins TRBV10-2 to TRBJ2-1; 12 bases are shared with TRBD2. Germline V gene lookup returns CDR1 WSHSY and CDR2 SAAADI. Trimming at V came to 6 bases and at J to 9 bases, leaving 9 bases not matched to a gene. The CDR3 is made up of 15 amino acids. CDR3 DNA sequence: TGCGCCAGCAGGCCTAGCGGGAGGGGAGGTAGTGAGCAGTTCTTC. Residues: CASRPSGRGGSEQFF.